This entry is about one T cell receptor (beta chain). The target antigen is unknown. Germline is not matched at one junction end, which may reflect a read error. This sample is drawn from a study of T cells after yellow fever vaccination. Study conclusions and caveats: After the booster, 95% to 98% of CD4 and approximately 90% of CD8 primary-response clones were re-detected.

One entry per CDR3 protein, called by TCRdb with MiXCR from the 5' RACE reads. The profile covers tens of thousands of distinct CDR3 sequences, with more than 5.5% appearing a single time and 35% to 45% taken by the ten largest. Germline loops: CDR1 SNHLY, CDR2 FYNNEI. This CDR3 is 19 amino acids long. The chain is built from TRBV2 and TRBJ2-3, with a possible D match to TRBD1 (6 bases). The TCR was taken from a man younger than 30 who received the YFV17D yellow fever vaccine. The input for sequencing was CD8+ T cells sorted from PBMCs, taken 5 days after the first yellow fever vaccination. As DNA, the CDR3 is TGTGCCCGCAGTTTATTTCAAATGTCGTACAGGGATTTCACAGATACGCAGTATTTT. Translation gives CARSLFQMSYRDFTDTQYF.